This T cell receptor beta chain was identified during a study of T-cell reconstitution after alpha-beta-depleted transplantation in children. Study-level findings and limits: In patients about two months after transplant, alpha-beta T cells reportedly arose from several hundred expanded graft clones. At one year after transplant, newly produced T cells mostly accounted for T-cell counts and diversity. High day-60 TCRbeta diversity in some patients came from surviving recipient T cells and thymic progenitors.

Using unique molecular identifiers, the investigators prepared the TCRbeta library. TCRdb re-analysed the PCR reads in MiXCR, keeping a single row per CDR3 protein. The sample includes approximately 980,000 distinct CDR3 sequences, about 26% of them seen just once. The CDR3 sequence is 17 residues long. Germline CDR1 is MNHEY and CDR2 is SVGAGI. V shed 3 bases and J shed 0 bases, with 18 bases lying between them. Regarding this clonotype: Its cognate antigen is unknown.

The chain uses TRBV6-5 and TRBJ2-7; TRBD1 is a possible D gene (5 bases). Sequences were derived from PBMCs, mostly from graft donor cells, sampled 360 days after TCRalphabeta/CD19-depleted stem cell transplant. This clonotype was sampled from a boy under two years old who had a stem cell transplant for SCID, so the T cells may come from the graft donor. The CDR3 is CASSYAVAGYHSYEQYF. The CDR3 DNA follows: TGTGCCAGCAGTTATGCAGTAGCAGGGTACCACTCCTACGAGCAGTACTTC.